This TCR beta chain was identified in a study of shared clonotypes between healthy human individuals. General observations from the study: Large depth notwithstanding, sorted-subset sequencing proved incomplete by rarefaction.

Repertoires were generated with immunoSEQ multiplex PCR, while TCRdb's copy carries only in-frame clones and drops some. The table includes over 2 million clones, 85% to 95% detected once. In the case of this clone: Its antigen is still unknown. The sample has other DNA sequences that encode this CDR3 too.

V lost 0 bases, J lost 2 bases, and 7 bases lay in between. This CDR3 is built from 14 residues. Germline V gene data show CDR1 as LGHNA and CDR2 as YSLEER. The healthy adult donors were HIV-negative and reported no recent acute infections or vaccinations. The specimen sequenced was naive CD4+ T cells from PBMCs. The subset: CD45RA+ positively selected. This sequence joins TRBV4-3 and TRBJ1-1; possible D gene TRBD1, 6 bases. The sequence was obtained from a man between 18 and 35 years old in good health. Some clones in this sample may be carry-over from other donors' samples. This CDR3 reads CASSQEGGNTEAFF. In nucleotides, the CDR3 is TGCGCCAGCAGCCAAGAAGGGGGAAACACTGAAGCTTTCTTT.